These T cell receptor beta chains were read from a single sample in a study of technical replicates of blood from several donors. The assay was immunoSEQ multiplex PCR, and TCRdb's table has in-frame clones only and misses some. The sample lists more than 90,000 clones; approximately 94% were seen once. Sequencing input: T cells isolated from PBMCs. The receptor source for this set is a human donor in good health. CDR3s include the opening cysteine and the closing phenylalanine or tryptophan. The D gene is left open where the match is weak. Size is omitted from some rows. Given values are once, few, many or a class for expanded clones.

.	.	TRBV5-6	TRBJ2-7	CASSSTTGPPSYEQYF	TGTGCCAGCAGCTCGACTACAGGGCCCCCCTCCTACGAGCAGTACTTC
.	.	TRBV28	TRBJ1-5	CASTLYSNQPQHF	TGTGCCAGCACCTTATATAGCAATCAGCCCCAGCATTTT
.	TRBD2	TRBV14	TRBJ2-1	CASSQDLSGWSGGEQFF	TGTGCCAGCAGCCAAGATCTGAGCGGGTGGAGCGGGGGCGAGCAGTTCTTC
.	.	TRBV29-1	TRBJ2-6	CSVEDPRRPRGANVLTF	TGCAGCGTTGAAGACCCACGGAGGCCCAGGGGGGCCAACGTCCTGACTTTC
.	.	TRBV28	TRBJ2-7	CASNAGQPTYEQYF	TGTGCCAGCAACGCGGGACAGCCAACCTACGAGCAGTACTTC
.	TRBD1	TRBV29-1	TRBJ2-2	CSVSGGRGTGELFF	TGCAGCGTTTCAGGGGGTCGGGGCACCGGGGAGCTGTTTTTT
.	TRBD1	TRBV5-1	TRBJ1-4	CASSSSTGNNEKLFF	TGCGCCAGCAGCTCCTCGACAGGGAATAATGAAAAACTGTTTTTT
.	.	TRBV18	TRBJ2-3	CASSPSKIAEDTQYF	TGTGCCAGCTCACCTAGTAAGATCGCGGAAGATACGCAGTATTTT
.	.	TRBV27	TRBJ2-4	CASSLEGAKNIQYF	TGTGCCAGCAGTTTGGAGGGGGCCAAAAACATTCAGTACTTC
.	.	TRBV6-1	TRBJ1-2	CASSEGAWANYGYTF	TGTGCCAGCAGTGAAGGGGCGTGGGCTAACTATGGCTACACCTTC
.	.	TRBV6-1	TRBJ1-2	CASTPNVWNYGYTF	TGTGCCAGCACCCCTAATGTATGGAACTATGGCTACACCTTC
once	.	TRBV28	TRBJ2-5	CASSSRWQETQYF	TGTGCCAGCAGTTCTAGGTGGCAAGAGACCCAGTACTTC
.	TRBD1	TRBV6-1	TRBJ2-1	CATGDRGYNEQFF	TGTGCCACCGGGGACAGGGGTTACAATGAGCAGTTCTTC
.	.	TRBV28	TRBJ1-3	CASRDPERLRYGNTIYF	TGTGCCAGCAGAGACCCCGAAAGACTTCGATACGGAAACACCATATATTTT
.	.	TRBV28	TRBJ1-2	CASSPRDYGYTF	TGTGCCAGCAGTCCCAGGGACTATGGCTACACCTTC
.	.	TRBV4-1	TRBJ1-3	CASSHLGTPENTIYF	TGCGCCAGCAGCCACCTCGGGACACCCGAAAACACCATATATTTT
.	TRBD1	TRBV18	TRBJ2-1	CASHVGQGYNEQFF	TGTGCCAGCCATGTGGGACAGGGATATAATGAGCAGTTCTTC
.	TRBD2	TRBV5-4	TRBJ2-3	CASSSGTSGTDTQYF	TGTGCCAGCAGCTCCGGGACTAGCGGGACAGATACGCAGTATTTT
once	TRBD1	TRBV28	TRBJ2-5	CASSLTGDIRETQYF	TGTGCCAGCAGTCTAACAGGGGACATCCGGGAGACCCAGTACTTC
.	.	TRBV27	TRBJ2-2	CASSPQGGWNTGELFF	TGTGCCAGCAGTCCCCAAGGGGGATGGAACACCGGGGAGCTGTTTTTT
once	.	TRBV15	TRBJ1-4	CATQRRGTIEKLFF	TGTGCCACCCAGCGGCGGGGCACAATTGAAAAACTGTTTTTT
.	.	TRBV2	TRBJ1-5	CASRDGTGGNQPQHF	TGTGCCAGCAGGGACGGTACAGGTGGCAATCAGCCCCAGCATTTT
.	TRBD1	TRBV28	TRBJ2-7	CASTGVGTGGNFEQYF	TGTGCCAGCACTGGAGTCGGGACAGGGGGGAATTTCGAGCAGTACTTC
.	TRBD1	TRBV2	TRBJ1-5	CASSRENRGPKPQHF	TGTGCCAGCAGTCGAGAAAACAGGGGGCCGAAGCCCCAGCATTTT
.	TRBD1	TRBV7-2	TRBJ2-7	CASSPGTGIYEQYF	TGTGCCAGCAGCCCCGGGACAGGGATCTACGAGCAGTACTTC
.	TRBD1	TRBV29-1	TRBJ1-3	CSVLGTASGNTIYF	TGCAGCGTCTTAGGGACAGCCTCTGGAAACACCATATATTTT
.	TRBD2	TRBV28	TRBJ2-1	CASSLLPRGSELDDEQFF	TGTGCCAGCAGTCTTTTGCCCCGCGGGAGTGAGTTAGACGATGAGCAGTTCTTC
.	.	TRBV18	TRBJ1-1	CASSPGGPWDTEAFF	TGTGCCAGCTCACCAGGGGGCCCCTGGGACACTGAAGCTTTCTTT
.	TRBD1	TRBV6-1	TRBJ1-1	CASSEGSRDRGDTEAFF	TGTGCCAGCAGTGAAGGCAGCCGGGACAGGGGGGACACTGAAGCTTTCTTT
once	.	TRBV14	TRBJ2-7	CASSQAPWSGSSYEQYF	TGTGCCAGCAGCCAAGCGCCCTGGAGCGGCAGCTCCTACGAGCAGTACTTC
.	.	TRBV11-2	TRBJ1-6	CASSSNGGSPLHF	TGTGCCAGCAGTTCCAACGGGGGTTCACCCCTCCACTTT
.	.	TRBV11-2	TRBJ1-1	CASSLEYGGAEAFF	TGTGCCAGCAGCTTAGAATATGGAGGAGCTGAAGCTTTCTTT
.	TRBD2	TRBV27	TRBJ2-1	CASSPYSGLAGEQFF	TGTGCCAGCAGTCCGTACTCCGGACTAGCCGGTGAGCAGTTCTTC
.	.	TRBV28	TRBJ1-1	CASSLSGTEAFF	TGTGCCAGCAGTTTATCAGGAACTGAAGCTTTCTTT
.	TRBD1	TRBV29-1	TRBJ1-2	CSVLTGGNYGYTF	TGCAGCGTTTTGACAGGGGGTAACTATGGCTACACCTTC
.	.	TRBV7-2	TRBJ1-5	CASGHPRLDNQPQHF	TGTGCCAGCGGACACCCTCGGCTGGACAATCAGCCCCAGCATTTT
.	.	TRBV6-5	TRBJ1-2	CASSERRNYGYTF	TGTGCCAGCAGCGAAAGGCGGAACTATGGCTACACCTTC
.	TRBD1	TRBV9	TRBJ1-4	CASSQTGGDEKLFF	TGTGCCAGCAGCCAAACAGGGGGCGATGAAAAACTGTTTTTT
.	.	TRBV6-1	TRBJ1-1	CASSHLLNTEAFF	TGTGCCAGCAGTCATTTGTTGAACACTGAAGCTTTCTTT
.	.	TRBV15	TRBJ2-5	CATSGSHLETQYF	TGTGCCACCAGCGGTAGTCACCTGGAGACCCAGTACTTC
.	.	TRBV30	TRBJ1-1	CAWGQIFEAFF	TGTGCCTGGGGACAGATATTTGAAGCTTTCTTT
.	TRBD1	TRBV28	TRBJ2-7	CASSSTGLEQYF	TGTGCCAGCAGTTCGACAGGGCTCGAGCAGTACTTC
once	.	TRBV11-2	TRBJ2-1	CASSLDSWGRYNEQFF	TGTGCCAGCAGCTTAGATTCATGGGGGCGGTACAATGAGCAGTTCTTC
once	.	TRBV6-5	TRBJ2-7	CASSYRGGEQYF	TGTGCCAGCAGTTACAGGGGGGGCGAGCAGTACTTC
.	.	TRBV7-9	TRBJ1-1	CASRPITFGNTEAFF	TGTGCCAGCAGACCGATAACTTTTGGTAACACTGAAGCTTTCTTT
.	TRBD2	TRBV19	TRBJ2-2	CACGTGGYTGELFF	TGTGCCTGCGGGACGGGAGGCTACACCGGGGAGCTGTTTTTT
.	.	TRBV19	TRBJ2-1	CASQGNEQFF	TGTGCCAGTCAGGGCAATGAGCAGTTCTTC
.	.	TRBV28	TRBJ2-2	CASSLSGTPTGELFF	TGTGCCAGCAGTTTATCCGGGACACCCACCGGGGAGCTGTTTTTT
.	TRBD1	TRBV2	TRBJ1-6	CASTTGGSSPLHF	TGTGCCAGCACTACAGGGGGGAGCTCACCCCTCCACTTT
.	.	TRBV14	TRBJ1-1	CASSQAAGRGLEAFF	TGTGCCAGCAGCCAAGCCGCCGGCCGGGGACTCGAGGCTTTCTTT
.	.	TRBV6-5	TRBJ2-1	CASSSGGKRQFF	TGTGCCAGCTCAAGTGGAGGGAAGAGGCAGTTCTTC
.	TRBD1	TRBV5-6	TRBJ2-7	CASSSGQGREQYF	TGTGCCAGCAGCTCGGGACAGGGTCGCGAGCAGTACTTC
.	.	TRBV28	TRBJ2-7	CASSSRDSSYEQYF	TGTGCCAGCAGTTCCCGTGACAGCTCCTACGAGCAGTACTTC
once	TRBD1	TRBV28	TRBJ1-4	CASDHRGKGVEKLFF	TGTGCCAGCGATCACAGGGGAAAGGGTGTAGAAAAACTGTTTTTT
.	.	TRBV2	TRBJ2-7	CASSELGASYEQYF	TGTGCCAGCAGTGAACTAGGGGCGAGTTACGAGCAGTACTTC
.	TRBD1	TRBV15	TRBJ2-3	CATRGTVAITDTQYF	TGTGCCACCAGAGGGACAGTTGCTATCACAGATACGCAGTATTTT
.	.	TRBV5-1	TRBJ2-3	CASSLEGDTQYF	TGCGCCAGCAGCTTGGAGGGGGATACGCAGTATTTT